Presented here are 6 T cell receptor beta chains from one specimen sequenced in a study of T-cell reconstitution after alpha-beta-depleted transplantation in children. Unique molecular identifiers were incorporated during preparation of the TCRbeta library. TCRdb reprocessed the PCR reads with MiXCR, giving one entry per CDR3 protein. Here the sample spans hundreds of thousands of distinct CDR3 sequences, approximately 10% being singletons. Sequencing was performed on PBMCs, taken before TCRalphabeta/CD19-depleted stem cell transplant. These receptors were taken from a child younger than two with acute myeloid leukemia, due to receive a stem cell transplant.

In its sample, this clonotype was seen many times. The rearrangement uses TRBV25-1 and TRBJ2-3; D is uncertain. This CDR3 has 13 residues. V was cut by 3 bases and J by 6 bases, with 10 bases left in between. Per the germline V gene, CDR1 is MGHDK and CDR2 is SYGVNS. The CDR3 DNA is TGTGCCAGCAGTGACTCCCCCAGGGATACGCAGTATTTT. Translating it yields CASSDSPRDTQYF.

This clonotype was found many times. This chain connects TRBV5-5 to TRBJ2-3, with D hard to call. Germline CDR1 and CDR2: SGHKS and YYEKEE (reference sequence). Trimming took 1 base from V and 5 from J, leaving 2 bases between them. The CDR3 covers 11 residues. The CDR3 is CASSLQDTQYF. DNA for the CDR3: TGTGCCAGCAGCTTGCAAGATACGCAGTATTTT.

The chain uses TRBV5-5 and TRBJ2-1; the D is unclear. The V end was cut by 9 bases, the J end by 8 bases, with 18 bases between. The CDR3 has 13 amino acids. Looked up from germline, CDR1 is SGHKS and CDR2 is YYEKEE (reference sequence). CDR3 loop: CAMGPGLDYEQFF. CDR3 sequence (DNA): TGTGCCATGGGCCCCGGGCTCGACTATGAGCAGTTCTTC.

This clonotype was recorded many times. The rearrangement links TRBV2 to TRBJ1-1; TRBD1 is a possible D gene (5 bases). V was clipped by 6 bases and J by 2 bases, with 16 bases between them. The germline V gene encodes CDR1 SNHLY and CDR2 FYNNEI. The CDR3 loop spans 15 amino acids. In DNA, the CDR3 is TGTGCCAGCAGGGACCCGGGGGGGAGAAACACTGAAGCTTTCTTT. The encoded protein is CASRDPGGRNTEAFF.

This clonotype was counted a few times. The chain uses TRBV19 and TRBJ2-6; weak D call: TRBD2 (5 bases). V lost 4 bases and J 5 bases, leaving 18 bases between the germline ends. The CDR3 extends over 17 amino acids. Per the germline V gene, CDR1 is LNHDA and CDR2 is SQIVND (reference sequence). The CDR3 bases are TGTGCCAGTAGTACAATACCTGACGGGAATAGGGCCAACGTCCTGACTTTC. This encodes CASSTIPDGNRANVLTF.

This clonotype was counted a few times. This rearrangement joins TRBV6-2 or TRBV6-3 to TRBJ1-4; tentative D call: TRBD1 (5 bases). The V gene's germline CDR1 is MNHEY and CDR2 SVGEGT. The CDR3 contains 14 residues. Deletions cut 6 bases from V and 5 bases from J, with 13 bases between. The CDR3 sequence: CASSPQWGNEKLFF. DNA of the CDR3: TGTGCCAGCAGCCCTCAGTGGGGCAATGAAAAACTGTTTTTT.